These 29 T cell receptor beta chains were all obtained from the same sample, sequenced in a study of blood T cell repertoires in COVID-19. Sequencing used immunoSEQ multiplex PCR; TCRdb keeps in-frame clones, though not all of them. The sample consists of roughly 260,000 clones, roughly 84% of them appearing once. Sequencing was done on a sample of peripheral blood. The receptors stem from a woman in her late teens or twenties with acute or convalescent COVID-19.

The chain carries TRBV4-3 and TRBJ2-7; 7 bases agree with TRBD1. Germline values: CDR1 LGHNA, CDR2 YSLEER. V lost 0 bases, J lost 0 bases, and 11 bases stayed unmatched. The CDR3 covers 18 residues. As DNA, the CDR3 is TGCGCCAGCAGCCAAGATCCCTCAAGGGGGCTATCCTCCTACGAGCAGTACTTC. Its translation is CASSQDPSRGLSSYEQYF.

CDR3 DNA: TGTGCCAGCAGCTTAGTGCGGGCAGGGGAGAAGGGTAACTATGGCTACACCTTC. Its translation is CASSLVRAGEKGNYGYTF. This chain links TRBV7-8 with TRBJ1-2, with D possibly being TRBD1 (6 bases). V lost 1 base and J lost 1, with 19 bases in between. Germline-derived CDR1 and CDR2 are SGHVS and FQNEAQ. This CDR3 comprises 18 residues.

This clone occurred a few times. CDR3 residues: CASSLSGNTEAFF. The DNA for the CDR3 is TGTGCCAGCAGCTTATCAGGGAACACTGAAGCTTTCTTT. The chain joins TRBV7-8 to TRBJ1-1; D not resolved. The V end lost 2 bases, the J end lost 1 base, and 5 bases lay between the germline ends. The CDR3 covers 13 residues. From germline, CDR1 is SGHVS and CDR2 FQNEAQ.

The chain employs TRBV27 and TRBJ2-2; no clear D gene. Trimming took 0 bases from V and 7 from J, leaving 9 bases between them. CDR1 is MNHEY, CDR2 SMNVEV, per germline (reference sequence). The CDR3 is made up of 14 amino acids. CDR3 protein: CASSLSWFGGELFF. Here the CDR3 DNA reads TGTGCCAGCAGTTTATCCTGGTTCGGCGGGGAGCTGTTTTTT.

The chain joins TRBV6-5 to TRBJ1-2; a possible D gene is TRBD1 (5 bases). This CDR3 is 15 amino acids long. Germline loops: CDR1 MNHEY, CDR2 SVGAGI. V gave up 5 bases and J gave up 8 bases, with 21 bases separating them. CDR3 bases: TGTGCCAGCAGTAACGCGGGACTGTCACTCGGGGGCTACACCTTC. As protein: CASSNAGLSLGGYTF.

The V call is TRBV6-2 or TRBV6-3, the J call TRBJ1-1; 7 nucleotides match TRBD1. J gave up 5 bases and V 1 base, and 4 bases lay outside the gene matches. There are 14 residues in the CDR3. CDR1 MNHEY and CDR2 SVGEGT come from the germline V gene. The CDR3 DNA sequence: TGTGCCAGCAGTTACTGGACAGGAGGGACTGAAGCTTTCTTT. It translates to CASSYWTGGTEAFF.

This clone has only a few counts. The chain uses TRBV19 and TRBJ1-2; D not resolved. CDR3 length: 15 amino acids. The ends were cut back, 1 base at V and 0 bases at J, with 9 bases in the middle. Germline V gene lookup returns CDR1 LNHDA and CDR2 SQIVND (reference sequence). The DNA of the CDR3 is TGTGCCAGTAGTATAGTCCAGGTAGCTAACTATGGCTACACCTTC. Protein: CASSIVQVANYGYTF. The entire variable domain, with the rest obtained from reference TRBV19 and TRBJ1-2, is as follows: DGGITQSPKYLFRKEGQNVTLSCEQNLNHDAMYWYRQDPGQGLRLIYYSQIVNDFQKGDIAEGYSVSREKKESFPLTVTSAQKNPTAFYLCASSIVQVANYGYTFGSGTRLTVV.

The chain links TRBV7-2 to TRBJ2-1, with 7 bases matching TRBD2. Germline values: CDR1 SGHTA, CDR2 FQGNSA. Trimming cost V 1 base and J 5 bases; bases outside gene matches: 14. This CDR3 comprises 18 residues. The chain's CDR3 is CASSLEVTRGGSNNEQFF. The CDR3 coding sequence is TGTGCCAGCAGCTTAGAAGTAACTAGGGGCGGGAGTAACAATGAGCAGTTCTTC.

The rearrangement joins TRBV27 to TRBJ2-4; no reliable D call. The germline gives CDR1 MNHEY, CDR2 SMNVEV (reference sequence). The V end was cut by 5 bases, the J end by 0 bases, with 17 bases between. The CDR3 contains 17 residues. CDR3 sequence: CASSPQQPTLAKNIQYF. The CDR3 DNA is TGTGCCAGCAGTCCCCAACAGCCTACACTAGCCAAAAACATTCAGTACTTC.

The chain has TRBV19 and TRBJ1-2; D remains unclear. Germline CDR1 reads LNHDA; CDR2 reads SQIVND (reference sequence). The CDR3 extends over 14 amino acids. V lost 3 bases to trimming and J lost 1 base, with 9 bases between them. As DNA, the CDR3 is TGTGCCAGTAGTATTCACGGGGATAACTATGGCTACACCTTC. It specifies CASSIHGDNYGYTF.

This chain uses TRBV7-9 with TRBJ2-7; 8 nucleotides agree with TRBD1. Germline CDR1 is SEHNR and CDR2 is FQNEAQ (reference sequence). J gave up 5 bases and V 1 base, and 13 bases lay outside the gene matches. The CDR3 length is 17 residues. The CDR3 sequence: CASSLVARGQGTHEQYF. The CDR3 DNA is TGTGCCAGCAGCTTAGTGGCGCGAGGACAGGGTACCCACGAGCAGTACTTC.

The chain's CDR3 is CTSSPHRGTLYEQYF. The CDR3, as DNA: TGCACCAGCAGCCCCCACAGGGGTACCCTTTACGAGCAGTACTTC. The chain joins TRBV1 to TRBJ2-7; the table's D gene call, TRBD1, was not cross checked with the DNA. TRBV1 is assigned pseudogene status. The CDR3 extends over 15 amino acids.

The chain recombines TRBV6-5 with TRBJ2-1; 12 bases are shared with TRBD2. The CDR3 consists of 14 residues. The germline CDR1 and CDR2 sequences are MNHEY and SVGAGI. Trimming cost V 6 bases and J 10 bases; bases outside gene matches: 7. For the CDR3, the DNA is TGTGCCAGCAGACCACTAGCGGGAGGCCGAGAGCAGTTCTTC. Its protein product is CASRPLAGGREQFF.

The chain links TRBV18 to TRBJ1-5; 7 positions match TRBD1. Germline values: CDR1 KGHSH, CDR2 LQKENI. V shed 3 bases, J shed 6 bases, and the junction held 5 bases outside the gene matches. The CDR3 has 14 residues. The CDR3 coding sequence is TGTGCCAGCTCACCCTCGGACAGGTTTCAGCCCCAGCATTTT. This sequence encodes CASSPSDRFQPQHF.

J is TRBJ2-5 and V is TRBV5-1, with D possibly TRBD2 on 6 matching bases. The V and J ends lost 0 bases and 7 bases respectively, with 19 bases between them. This CDR3 is built from 16 residues. Germline assignment: CDR1 SGHRS and CDR2 YFSETQ. CDR3 in amino acids: CASSLAGGTPGGTQYF. The CDR3, as DNA: TGCGCCAGCAGCTTGGCCGGTGGGACTCCCGGAGGGACCCAGTACTTC.

In this sample, this clone turned up a few times. The chain recombines TRBV20-1 with TRBJ1-2; tentative D call: TRBD1 (6 bases). Germline CDR1 and CDR2: DFQATT and SNEGSKA (reference sequence). Trimming cost V 3 bases and J 4 bases, with 12 bases left between them. CDR3 length: 13 amino acids. The CDR3 nucleotides are TGCAGTGCTAGTGCAACAGGGTCCTATGGCTACACCTTC. Amino acid sequence: CSASATGSYGYTF.

The chain has TRBV5-1 and TRBJ1-2; TRBD1 is a possible D gene (6 bases). Looked up from germline, CDR1 is SGHRS and CDR2 is YFSETQ. Trimming pared 4 bases from V and 3 bases from J, leaving 19 bases between. The CDR3 totals 16 residues. Here the CDR3 reads CASSPNLGQTYYGYTF. The CDR3, as DNA: TGCGCCAGCAGCCCAAACCTAGGACAGACCTACTATGGCTACACCTTC.

The chain combines TRBV28 with TRBJ1-1; D remains unclear. CDR1 is MDHEN and CDR2 is SYDVKM in the germline V gene. Trimming removed 2 bases from V and 0 bases from J, with 10 bases in between. CDR3 size: 15 residues. The CDR3 DNA follows: TGTGCCAGCAGTTTACTTGGGGAGCTGAACACTGAAGCTTTCTTT. Its translation is CASSLLGELNTEAFF.

The chain recombines TRBV4-3 with TRBJ2-1; 11 bases line up with TRBD2. This CDR3 has 18 amino acids. CDR1 LGHNA and CDR2 YSLEER come from the germline V gene. The J segment lost 0 bases and the V segment lost 3 bases, leaving 7 bases of the junction unmatched. The CDR3 here is CASSQRGLAESSYNEQFF. In DNA, the CDR3 is TGCGCCAGCAGCCAGAGGGGACTAGCGGAAAGCTCCTACAATGAGCAGTTCTTC.

The J gene is TRBJ2-7, the V gene TRBV9, with D possibly being TRBD1 (5 bases). The V end was cut by 0 bases, the J end by 2 bases, with 12 bases between. This CDR3 has 15 residues. The germline V gene encodes CDR1 SGDLS and CDR2 YYNGEE. This CDR3 is CASSVGIRGTYEQYF. DNA for the CDR3: TGTGCCAGCAGCGTAGGTATTAGGGGCACCTACGAGCAGTACTTC.

The chain carries TRBV2 and TRBJ1-5, with 7 bases lining up with TRBD1. Germline CDR1 SNHLY, CDR2 FYNNEI. J was trimmed by 5 bases and V by 1 base; bases with no gene match: 5. The CDR3 runs to 15 residues. CDR3 sequence (DNA): TGTGCCAGCAGTGAAGTTGACAGGGATTATCAGCCCCAGCATTTT. Protein sequence: CASSEVDRDYQPQHF.

This clone was counted between two and nine times. The chain combines TRBV10-3 with TRBJ1-6; unclear D gene. Per germline, CDR1 ENHRY and CDR2 SYGVKD. The V end lost 4 bases, the J end lost 6 bases, and 10 bases lay between the germline ends. The CDR3 totals 14 residues. CDR3: CAISAHQFNSPLHF. The CDR3 nucleotides are TGTGCCATCAGTGCACATCAGTTTAATTCACCCCTCCACTTT.

The chain is built from TRBV6-1 and TRBJ1-6, with D maybe TRBD1 (6 bases). CDR3 length: 15 amino acids. Germline CDR1 reads MNHNS; CDR2 reads SASEGT. V lost 3 bases and J 5 bases, leaving 11 bases between the germline ends. CDR3 in amino acids: CASSEEQGNNSPLHF. The CDR3 DNA reads as TGTGCCAGCAGTGAGGAACAGGGAAATAATTCACCCCTCCACTTT.

The chain employs TRBV6-5 and TRBJ2-5, with a possible D match to TRBD2 (5 bases). CDR1 and CDR2 from the germline V gene are MNHEY and SVGAGI. V lost 7 bases and J lost 1, with 10 bases in between. The CDR3 runs to 13 residues. CDR3 region: CASTRDFQETQYF. CDR3 coding DNA: TGTGCCAGCACCCGGGATTTCCAAGAGACCCAGTACTTC.

This chain connects TRBV10-3 to TRBJ2-1; 11 nucleotides line up with TRBD2. The CDR3 has 16 amino acids. Germline values: CDR1 ENHRY, CDR2 SYGVKD. V dropped 0 bases and J dropped 8; count of bases not matched to a gene: 6. CDR3 sequence (DNA): TGTGCCATCAGTGAGTCGGATAGCGGGAGGGCCGATGAGCAGTTCTTC. This gives the protein CAISESDSGRADEQFF.

This chain joins TRBV28 and TRBJ2-5; no clear D. The length of the CDR3 is 14 residues. Germline V gene data show CDR1 as MDHEN and CDR2 as SYDVKM. Trimming removed 3 bases from V and 0 bases from J, with 8 bases in between. CDR3 sequence (DNA): TGTGCCAGCAGTTTTTCCGGGTACCAAGAGACCCAGTACTTC. It specifies CASSFSGYQETQYF. Using reference TRBV28 and TRBJ2-5 for the parts outside the CDR3, the full variable domain is DVKVTQSSRYLVKRTGEKVFLECVQDMDHENMFWYRQDPGLGLRLIYFSYDVKMKEKGDIPEGYSVSREKKERFSLILESASTNQTSMYLCASSFSGYQETQYFGPGTRLLVL.

The chain is built from TRBV19 and TRBJ2-7; 12 bases are shared with TRBD2. The J segment lost 1 base and the V segment lost 3 bases, leaving 7 bases of the junction unmatched. There are 17 residues in the CDR3. Germline CDR1 reads LNHDA; CDR2 reads SQIVND (reference sequence). The CDR3 protein is CASSITFGLAGSYEQYF. DNA of the CDR3: TGTGCCAGTAGTATCACCTTCGGACTAGCGGGATCCTACGAGCAGTACTTC.

The chain uses TRBV6-2 or TRBV6-3 and TRBJ2-5; D gene unclear. The CDR3 length is 13 residues. Germline loops: CDR1 MNHEY, CDR2 SVGEGT. The V and J ends lost 2 bases and 5 bases respectively, with 9 bases between them. For the CDR3, the DNA is TGTGCCAGCAGTTACATAAGGCGGGAGACCCAGTACTTC. Its protein product is CASSYIRRETQYF.

The V call is TRBV5-5, the J call TRBJ1-5; 9 nucleotides line up with TRBD1. The V segment lost 1 base and the J segment 0 bases; nucleotides outside the gene matches: 8. The CDR3 spans 18 residues. Germline CDR1 is SGHKS and CDR2 is YYEKEE (reference sequence). The CDR3 DNA follows: TGTGCCAGCAGCTTGAGGGGGGACAGGGACTATAGCAATCAGCCCCAGCATTTT. As protein: CASSLRGDRDYSNQPQHF.